These T cell receptor beta chains were read from a single sample in a study of early T cells in non-severe SARS-CoV-2 infection. One entry per CDR3 protein, called by TCRdb with MiXCR from the 5' RACE reads. The sample has approximately 67,000 distinct CDR3 sequences, 11% seen once. Sequenced input: whole blood. Receptors originate from an adult who was a healthcare worker with PCR-confirmed SARS-CoV-2 infection or an uninfected control (not recorded which). CDR3s include the opening cysteine and the closing phenylalanine or tryptophan. Fields, in order: V gene, J gene, clone size, D gene, CDR3 protein, CDR3 DNA. D genes are given only for firm matches. For some rows the clone size is stated as once, few or many, or as a class when expanded; others skip it.

v_gene: TRBV24-1
j_gene: TRBJ1-1
abundance: many
d_gene: TRBD1
CDR3aa: CATSETGGTEAFF
CDR3nt: TGTGCCACCAGTGAAACAGGGGGCACTGAAGCTTTCTTT

v_gene: TRBV6-5
j_gene: TRBJ2-2
abundance: few
d_gene: TRBD2
CDR3aa: CASSYSAGVTGELFF
CDR3nt: TGTGCCAGCAGTTACTCGGCGGGGGTTACCGGGGAGCTGTTTTTT

v_gene: TRBV11-2
j_gene: TRBJ1-2
abundance: many
d_gene: TRBD1
CDR3aa: CASSGRDRRRWGYGYTF
CDR3nt: TGTGCCAGCAGCGGTAGGGACAGGCGCCGCTGGGGATATGGCTACACCTTC

v_gene: TRBV5-1
j_gene: TRBJ1-1
abundance: many
d_gene: .
CDR3aa: CASSFAGSLMNTEAFF
CDR3nt: TGCGCCAGCTCCTTCGCGGGCAGCCTTATGAACACTGAAGCTTTCTTT

v_gene: TRBV19
j_gene: TRBJ1-5
abundance: many
d_gene: .
CDR3aa: CASSIQMGAQHF
CDR3nt: TGTGCCAGTAGTATTCAAATGGGGGCCCAGCATTTT

v_gene: TRBV10-3
j_gene: TRBJ2-1
abundance: .
d_gene: .
CDR3aa: CAISEPGTYNEQFF
CDR3nt: TGTGCCATCAGTGAACCGGGAACCTACAATGAGCAGTTCTTC

v_gene: TRBV7-9
j_gene: TRBJ2-5
abundance: many
d_gene: TRBD2
CDR3aa: CASSRLAAQETQYF
CDR3nt: TGTGCCAGCAGCCGACTAGCGGCCCAAGAGACCCAGTACTTC

v_gene: TRBV11-1
j_gene: TRBJ2-1
abundance: .
d_gene: .
CDR3aa: CAGGGQRTQAYNEQFF
CDR3nt: TGTGCCGGAGGGGGCCAGCGGACCCAGGCCTACAATGAGCAGTTCTTC

v_gene: TRBV3-1
j_gene: TRBJ1-6
abundance: many
d_gene: .
CDR3aa: CASSLGNPPYSPLHF
CDR3nt: TGTGCCAGCAGCCTTGGTAACCCCCCCTATTCACCCCTCCACTTT

v_gene: TRBV11-2
j_gene: TRBJ2-3
abundance: many
d_gene: .
CDR3aa: CASSLAREPRRADTQYF
CDR3nt: TGTGCCAGCAGCTTAGCCCGGGAACCACGACGGGCAGATACGCAGTATTTT

v_gene: TRBV29-1
j_gene: TRBJ2-3
abundance: many
d_gene: .
CDR3aa: CSVGEPADTQYF
CDR3nt: TGCAGCGTTGGTGAGCCCGCAGATACGCAGTATTTT

v_gene: TRBV2
j_gene: TRBJ2-5
abundance: few
d_gene: .
CDR3aa: CASSEGRETQYF
CDR3nt: TGTGCCAGCAGTGAGGGCAGAGAGACCCAGTACTTC

v_gene: TRBV5-5
j_gene: TRBJ2-2
abundance: many
d_gene: .
CDR3aa: CASSLLTLNTGELFF
CDR3nt: TGTGCCAGCAGCTTGTTGACTCTCAACACCGGGGAGCTGTTTTTT

v_gene: TRBV7-3
j_gene: TRBJ2-3
abundance: few
d_gene: TRBD2
CDR3aa: CASSSGILAGGGDTQYF
CDR3nt: TGTGCCAGCAGCTCAGGCATCCTAGCGGGAGGGGGAGATACGCAGTATTTT

v_gene: TRBV15
j_gene: TRBJ2-1
abundance: many
d_gene: TRBD1
CDR3aa: CATRRTGTGELGEQFF
CDR3nt: TGTGCCACCAGGAGAACCGGGACAGGGGAGCTTGGGGAGCAGTTCTTC

v_gene: TRBV24-1
j_gene: TRBJ2-1
abundance: medium-sized
d_gene: .
CDR3aa: CATGAGSVSWYNEQFF
CDR3nt: TGTGCCACCGGGGCAGGTTCCGTAAGTTGGTACAATGAGCAGTTCTTC

v_gene: TRBV7-6
j_gene: TRBJ2-1
abundance: many
d_gene: TRBD1
CDR3aa: CASSLATGTVTYNEQFF
CDR3nt: TGTGCCAGCAGCCTCGCAACCGGGACAGTTACCTACAATGAGCAGTTCTTC

v_gene: TRBV14
j_gene: TRBJ2-3
abundance: .
d_gene: .
CDR3aa: CASSQSARRADTQYF
CDR3nt: TGTGCCAGCAGCCAGTCCGCCCGGCGGGCAGATACGCAGTATTTT

v_gene: TRBV12-3/TRBV12-4
j_gene: TRBJ2-3
abundance: many
d_gene: .
CDR3aa: CASKQGGGGGDTQYF
CDR3nt: TGTGCCAGCAAACAGGGAGGGGGAGGAGGAGATACGCAGTATTTT

v_gene: TRBV4-1
j_gene: TRBJ2-5
abundance: .
d_gene: .
CDR3aa: CASSLRVRETQYF
CDR3nt: TGCGCCAGCAGCCTCCGGGTCAGGGAGACCCAGTACTTC

v_gene: TRBV27
j_gene: TRBJ2-1
abundance: few
d_gene: TRBD2
CDR3aa: CASSSTNLAGGNLDEQFF
CDR3nt: TGTGCCAGCAGTTCTACGAACCTAGCGGGGGGGAACTTAGATGAGCAGTTCTTC

v_gene: TRBV12-3/TRBV12-4
j_gene: TRBJ1-1
abundance: many
d_gene: .
CDR3aa: CASTPGQMNTEAFF
CDR3nt: TGTGCCAGCACCCCAGGACAGATGAACACTGAAGCTTTCTTT

v_gene: TRBV7-2
j_gene: TRBJ1-1
abundance: once
d_gene: .
CDR3aa: CASSLFSVAEAFF
CDR3nt: TGTGCCAGCAGCTTATTCTCGGTCGCTGAAGCTTTCTTT

v_gene: TRBV19
j_gene: TRBJ2-7
abundance: many
d_gene: TRBD2
CDR3aa: CASGTRAEQYF
CDR3nt: TGTGCCAGTGGGACTAGGGCCGAGCAGTACTTC

v_gene: TRBV27
j_gene: TRBJ2-7
abundance: many
d_gene: .
CDR3aa: CASSPFTSSYEQYF
CDR3nt: TGTGCCAGCAGTCCTTTTACAAGCTCCTACGAGCAGTACTTC

v_gene: TRBV29-1
j_gene: TRBJ1-2
abundance: many
d_gene: .
CDR3aa: CSVDPGNYGYTF
CDR3nt: TGCAGCGTTGACCCTGGTAACTATGGCTACACCTTC

v_gene: TRBV4-1
j_gene: TRBJ1-3
abundance: .
d_gene: .
CDR3aa: CASSQDTGRWSGNTIYF
CDR3nt: TGCGCCAGCAGCCAAGACACGGGGCGATGGTCTGGAAACACCATATATTTT

v_gene: TRBV29-1
j_gene: TRBJ2-5
abundance: many
d_gene: .
CDR3aa: CSVRLTVQETQYF
CDR3nt: TGCAGCGTCCGATTGACAGTCCAAGAGACCCAGTACTTC

v_gene: TRBV12-3/TRBV12-4
j_gene: TRBJ1-1
abundance: .
d_gene: .
CDR3aa: CASSWVNREAFF
CDR3nt: TGTGCCAGCAGTTGGGTAAACCGTGAAGCTTTCTTT

v_gene: TRBV11-1
j_gene: TRBJ2-7
abundance: many
d_gene: TRBD1
CDR3aa: CASSGTGLTYEQYF
CDR3nt: TGTGCCAGCAGTGGGACAGGCCTAACCTACGAGCAGTACTTC

v_gene: TRBV4-1
j_gene: TRBJ2-1
abundance: .
d_gene: .
CDR3aa: CASSQLPLASLSLYNEQFF
CDR3nt: TGCGCCAGCAGCCAGCTCCCCCTGGCTAGCCTCAGCCTCTACAATGAGCAGTTCTTC

v_gene: TRBV19
j_gene: TRBJ2-5
abundance: .
d_gene: TRBD2
CDR3aa: CATGGAQPQYF
CDR3nt: TGTGCCACCGGGGGGGCCCAGCCCCAGTACTTC

v_gene: TRBV2
j_gene: TRBJ1-6
abundance: .
d_gene: TRBD1
CDR3aa: CASSERTGGEVPLHF
CDR3nt: TGTGCCAGCAGTGAACGGACAGGTGGGGAGGTACCCCTCCACTTT

v_gene: TRBV5-1
j_gene: TRBJ2-5
abundance: many
d_gene: TRBD2
CDR3aa: CASSLGTSAGGETQYF
CDR3nt: TGCGCCAGCAGCTTGGGGACCTCGGCGGGGGGTGAGACCCAGTACTTC

v_gene: TRBV24-1
j_gene: TRBJ2-1
abundance: few
d_gene: TRBD1
CDR3aa: CATSDAGQDYNEQFF
CDR3nt: TGTGCCACCAGTGATGCCGGACAGGACTACAATGAGCAGTTCTTC

v_gene: TRBV30
j_gene: TRBJ2-1
abundance: few
d_gene: TRBD1
CDR3aa: CALDRANEQFF
CDR3nt: TGTGCCTTGGACAGGGCGAATGAGCAGTTCTTC

v_gene: TRBV5-1
j_gene: TRBJ2-1
abundance: few
d_gene: .
CDR3aa: CASSQSGPGEGSEQFF
CDR3nt: TGCGCCAGCAGTCAGAGCGGACCGGGAGAAGGAAGTGAGCAGTTCTTC

v_gene: TRBV6-2/TRBV6-3
j_gene: TRBJ2-5
abundance: many
d_gene: TRBD2
CDR3aa: CASSRTGLAGGGETQYF
CDR3nt: TGTGCCAGCAGCCGGACCGGACTAGCGGGAGGCGGGGAGACCCAGTACTTC

v_gene: TRBV20-1
j_gene: TRBJ2-3
abundance: many
d_gene: .
CDR3aa: CSPIDEGTDTQYF
CDR3nt: TGCAGTCCCATAGACGAGGGCACAGATACGCAGTATTTT

v_gene: TRBV18
j_gene: TRBJ1-1
abundance: .
d_gene: .
CDR3aa: CASSPGAGRGTEAFF
CDR3nt: TGTGCCAGCTCACCAGGGGCAGGGAGAGGAACTGAAGCTTTCTTT

v_gene: TRBV28
j_gene: TRBJ2-7
abundance: .
d_gene: .
CDR3aa: CASSLSQGAYEQYF
CDR3nt: TGTGCCAGCAGTTTATCTCAAGGTGCCTACGAGCAGTACTTC

v_gene: TRBV6-1
j_gene: TRBJ2-7
abundance: many
d_gene: .
CDR3aa: CASSPQGYYEQYF
CDR3nt: TGTGCCAGCAGTCCACAGGGTTACTACGAGCAGTACTTC

v_gene: TRBV6-6
j_gene: TRBJ1-4
abundance: many
d_gene: .
CDR3aa: CASSYSGAWGNEKLFF
CDR3nt: TGTGCCAGCAGTTACTCGGGGGCATGGGGTAATGAAAAACTGTTTTTT

v_gene: TRBV29-1
j_gene: TRBJ2-5
abundance: few
d_gene: .
CDR3aa: CSVGSQETQYF
CDR3nt: TGCAGCGTTGGGTCCCAAGAGACCCAGTACTTC

v_gene: TRBV29-1
j_gene: TRBJ1-2
abundance: .
d_gene: TRBD1
CDR3aa: CSVVQGPDYGYTF
CDR3nt: TGCAGCGTTGTACAGGGGCCGGACTATGGCTACACCTTC

v_gene: TRBV10-3
j_gene: TRBJ1-5
abundance: many
d_gene: .
CDR3aa: CAISAGGNQPQHF
CDR3nt: TGTGCCATCAGTGCCGGCGGCAATCAGCCCCAGCATTTT

v_gene: TRBV6-1
j_gene: TRBJ2-5
abundance: few
d_gene: TRBD1
CDR3aa: CASSEAGNRGETQYF
CDR3nt: TGTGCCAGCAGTGAAGCCGGGAACAGGGGAGAGACCCAGTACTTC

v_gene: TRBV28
j_gene: TRBJ2-1
abundance: few
d_gene: TRBD2
CDR3aa: CASSFRGRTQQFF
CDR3nt: TGTGCCAGCAGTTTTCGCGGGAGGACTCAGCAGTTCTTC

v_gene: TRBV11-2
j_gene: TRBJ1-2
abundance: many
d_gene: TRBD1
CDR3aa: CASSASGQAGYGYTF
CDR3nt: TGTGCCAGCAGCGCTAGTGGACAGGCAGGGTATGGCTACACCTTC

v_gene: TRBV5-1
j_gene: TRBJ1-1
abundance: .
d_gene: TRBD1
CDR3aa: CASSSGQGITNTEAFF
CDR3nt: TGCGCCAGCAGCTCGGGACAGGGGATTACGAACACTGAAGCTTTCTTT

v_gene: TRBV11-2
j_gene: TRBJ2-7
abundance: .
d_gene: TRBD2
CDR3aa: CASSLGGLAQAHYEQYF
CDR3nt: TGTGCCAGCAGCTTGGGGGGGTTGGCGCAGGCTCACTACGAGCAGTACTTC

v_gene: TRBV7-8
j_gene: TRBJ2-3
abundance: many
d_gene: TRBD2
CDR3aa: CASSLDAGVVDTQYF
CDR3nt: TGTGCCAGCAGCTTAGATGCGGGAGTGGTAGATACGCAGTATTTT

v_gene: TRBV20-1
j_gene: TRBJ2-5
abundance: .
d_gene: .
CDR3aa: CSAPARGEETQYF
CDR3nt: TGCAGTGCCCCCGCCCGTGGCGAAGAGACCCAGTACTTC

v_gene: TRBV10-3
j_gene: TRBJ1-2
abundance: few
d_gene: .
CDR3aa: CAISEDQLGYTF
CDR3nt: TGTGCCATCAGTGAAGACCAACTTGGCTACACCTTC

v_gene: TRBV20-1
j_gene: TRBJ1-6
abundance: few
d_gene: .
CDR3aa: CSARRTANSPLHF
CDR3nt: TGCAGTGCTCGGCGGACAGCTAATTCACCCCTCCACTTT